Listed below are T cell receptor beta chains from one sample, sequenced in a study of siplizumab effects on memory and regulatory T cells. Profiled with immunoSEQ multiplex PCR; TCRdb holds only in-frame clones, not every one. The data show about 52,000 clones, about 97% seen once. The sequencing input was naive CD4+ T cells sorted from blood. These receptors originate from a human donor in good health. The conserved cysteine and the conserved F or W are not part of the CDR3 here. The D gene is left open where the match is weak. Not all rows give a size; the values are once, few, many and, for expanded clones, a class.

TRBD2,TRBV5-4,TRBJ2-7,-,ASSFTSGPYEQY
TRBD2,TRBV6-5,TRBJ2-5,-,ASSRLAALETQY
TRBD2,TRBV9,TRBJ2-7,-,ASSPNTRTSGRVGEQY
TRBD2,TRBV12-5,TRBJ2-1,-,ASGTWTSGRSEQF
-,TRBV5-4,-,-,ASSKDGGRSYEQY
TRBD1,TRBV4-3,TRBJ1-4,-,ASSQDGQGGEKLF
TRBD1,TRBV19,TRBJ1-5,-,ASSTGTGVGQPQH
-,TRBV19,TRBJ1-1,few,ASSIRASGNTEAF
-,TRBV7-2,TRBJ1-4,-,ASSFAQRGLF
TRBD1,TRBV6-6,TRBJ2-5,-,ASSWDRGVETQY
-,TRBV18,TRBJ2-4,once,ASSPTTGLAKNIQY
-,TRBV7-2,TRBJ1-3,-,ASSPPGGVGNTIY
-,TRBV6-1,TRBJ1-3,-,ASSGNRPSSGNTIY
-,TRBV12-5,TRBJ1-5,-,ASGLVLSRGDQPQH
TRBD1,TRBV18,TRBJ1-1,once,ASSPPQGQGLTEAF
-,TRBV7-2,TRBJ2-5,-,ASSLEFGQETQY
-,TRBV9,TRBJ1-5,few,ASSVGPFNQPQH
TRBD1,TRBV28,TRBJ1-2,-,ASRWTGGASERGYT
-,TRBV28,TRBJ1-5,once,ASSLIRWNNQPQH
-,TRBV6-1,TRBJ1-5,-,ASSEGPHNQPQH
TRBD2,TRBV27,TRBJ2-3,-,ASRLTSGGTDTQY
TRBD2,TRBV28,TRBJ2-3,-,ASYSGREIDTQY
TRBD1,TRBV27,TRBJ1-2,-,ASSRRRPQGATNYGYT
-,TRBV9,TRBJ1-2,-,ASSVGIEGDYGYT
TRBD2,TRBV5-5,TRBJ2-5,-,ASSLNGYGGYQETQY
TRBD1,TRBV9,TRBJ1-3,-,ASSVGPGGTGNTIY